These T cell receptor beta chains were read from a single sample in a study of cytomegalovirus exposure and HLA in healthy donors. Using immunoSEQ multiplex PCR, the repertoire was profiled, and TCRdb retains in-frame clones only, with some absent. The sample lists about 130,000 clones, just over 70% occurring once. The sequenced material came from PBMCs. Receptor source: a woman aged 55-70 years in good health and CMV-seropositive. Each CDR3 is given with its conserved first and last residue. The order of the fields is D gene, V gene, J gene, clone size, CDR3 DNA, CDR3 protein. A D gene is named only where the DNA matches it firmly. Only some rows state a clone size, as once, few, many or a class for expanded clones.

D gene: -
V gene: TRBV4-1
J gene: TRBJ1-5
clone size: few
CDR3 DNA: TGCGCCAGCAGCCAAGCGGAGAGGGGGTTCAATCAGCCCCAGCATTTT
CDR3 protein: CASSQAERGFNQPQHF

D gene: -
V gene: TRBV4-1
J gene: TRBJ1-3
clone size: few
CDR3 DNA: TGTGCCAGCAGCCAAGATCGGGCAGGGGCTGGAAACACCATATATTTT
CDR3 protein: CASSQDRAGAGNTIYF

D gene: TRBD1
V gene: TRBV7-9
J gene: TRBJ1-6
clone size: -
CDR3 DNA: TGTGCCAGCAGCTTAGGCAGGACAGGGGTAGGCTCACCCCTCCACTTT
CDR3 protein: CASSLGRTGVGSPLHF

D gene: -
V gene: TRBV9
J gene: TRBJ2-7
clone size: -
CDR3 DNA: TGTGCCAGCAGCGTAGATCAGGGGCCTTTAGGCGAGCAGTACTTC
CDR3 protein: CASSVDQGPLGEQYF

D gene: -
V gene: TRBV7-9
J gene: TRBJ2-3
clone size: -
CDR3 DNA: TGTTCCAGCAGCTTAGCGAGAGGCAGGGTCGCAGATACGCAGTATTTT
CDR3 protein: CSSSLARGRVADTQYF

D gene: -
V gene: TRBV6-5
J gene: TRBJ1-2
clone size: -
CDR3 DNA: TGTGCCAGCAGTTACTCGATACAGTATGGCTACACCTTC
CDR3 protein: CASSYSIQYGYTF

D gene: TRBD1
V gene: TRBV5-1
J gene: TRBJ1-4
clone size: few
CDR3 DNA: TGCGCCAGCAGCGCCCTTACAGGGGCCGGGAATGAAAAACTGTTTTTT
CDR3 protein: CASSALTGAGNEKLFF

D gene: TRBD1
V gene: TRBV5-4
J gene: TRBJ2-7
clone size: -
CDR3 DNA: TGTGCCAGCAGCTTGTCAGGGACAGGGAACTACGAGCAGTACTTC
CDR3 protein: CASSLSGTGNYEQYF

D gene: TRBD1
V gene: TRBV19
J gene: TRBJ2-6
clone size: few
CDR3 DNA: TGTGCCTGCAGGAGACAGGGGGCATCTGGGGCCAACGTCCTGACTTTC
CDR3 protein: CACRRQGASGANVLTF

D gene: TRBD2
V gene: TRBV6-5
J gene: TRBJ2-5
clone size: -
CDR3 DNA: TGTGCCAGCAGTTCGACGCTAGCGGGCCAAGGGGAGACCCAGTACTTC
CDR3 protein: CASSSTLAGQGETQYF

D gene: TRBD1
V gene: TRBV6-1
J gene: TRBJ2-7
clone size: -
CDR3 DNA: TGTGCCACCGAAGGGACAGGGGAGTCCTACGAGCAGTACTTC
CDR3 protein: CATEGTGESYEQYF

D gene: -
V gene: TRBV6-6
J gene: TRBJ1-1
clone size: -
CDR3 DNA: TGTGCCAGCAGGAGCGACAGGATGGGCCCTGAAGCTTTCTTT
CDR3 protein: CASRSDRMGPEAFF

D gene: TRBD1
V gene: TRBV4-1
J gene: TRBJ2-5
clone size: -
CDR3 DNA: TGCGCCAGCAGCCAAGGGACAGGGGTATGGCGGGAACAAGAGACCCAGTACTTC
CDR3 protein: CASSQGTGVWREQETQYF

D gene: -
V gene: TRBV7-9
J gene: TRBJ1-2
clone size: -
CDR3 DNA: TGTTCCAGCAGCGCTACCCAGAGAGGGGGCTACACCTTC
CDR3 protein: CSSSATQRGGYTF

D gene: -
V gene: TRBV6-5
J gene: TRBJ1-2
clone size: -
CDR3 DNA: TGTGCCAGCACTCCCTCCGGGGGGCCCCTGGATGGCTACACCTTC
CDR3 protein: CASTPSGGPLDGYTF

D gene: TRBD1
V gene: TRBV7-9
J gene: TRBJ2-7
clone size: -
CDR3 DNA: TGTGCCAGCAGCCCAGGGACAGGGCCCTCCTACGAGCAGTACTTC
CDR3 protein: CASSPGTGPSYEQYF

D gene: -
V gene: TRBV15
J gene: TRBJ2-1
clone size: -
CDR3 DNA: TGTGCCACCAGCAGAGGATTCACGGACTACTACAATGAGCAGTTCTTC
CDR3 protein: CATSRGFTDYYNEQFF

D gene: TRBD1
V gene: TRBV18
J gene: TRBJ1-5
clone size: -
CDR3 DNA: TGTGCCAGCTCACCACCGGGACAGGGGGTAGGGCAGCCCCAGCATTTT
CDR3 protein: CASSPPGQGVGQPQHF

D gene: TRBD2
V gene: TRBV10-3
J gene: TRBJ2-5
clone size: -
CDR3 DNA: TGTGCCATCAGTCCTGCGGCTAGCGGGGGCCAAGAGACCCAGTACTTC
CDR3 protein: CAISPAASGGQETQYF

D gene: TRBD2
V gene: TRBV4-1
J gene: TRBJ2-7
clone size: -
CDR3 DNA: TGCGCCAGCAGCCAAGATCAGCTAGCGGGGGGCCAGTACGAGCAGTACTTC
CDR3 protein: CASSQDQLAGGQYEQYF

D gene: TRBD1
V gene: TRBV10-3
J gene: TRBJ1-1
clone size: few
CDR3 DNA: TGTGCCGCGACGACAGGGGGGAACACTGAAGCTTTCTTT
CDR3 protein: CAATTGGNTEAFF

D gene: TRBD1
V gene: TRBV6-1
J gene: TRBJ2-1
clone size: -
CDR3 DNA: TGTGCCAGCACCTCGGACAGGGGGCCCTACAATGAGCAGTTCTTC
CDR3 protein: CASTSDRGPYNEQFF

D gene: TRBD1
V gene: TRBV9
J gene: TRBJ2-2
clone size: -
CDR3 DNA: TGTGCCAGCAGCGAGACCACAGGGGCCGGGGAGCTGTTTTTT
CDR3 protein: CASSETTGAGELFF

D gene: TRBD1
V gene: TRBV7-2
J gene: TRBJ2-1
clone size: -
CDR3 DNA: TGTGCCAGCAGCGGTGGGGGACAGGTTCACTCCTACAATGAGCAGTTCTTC
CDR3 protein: CASSGGGQVHSYNEQFF

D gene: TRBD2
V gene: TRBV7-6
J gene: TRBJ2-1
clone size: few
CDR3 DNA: TGTGCCAGCAGCTCGGGACTAGCGGGGGATGTCTCCTACAATGAGCAGTTCTTC
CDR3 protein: CASSSGLAGDVSYNEQFF

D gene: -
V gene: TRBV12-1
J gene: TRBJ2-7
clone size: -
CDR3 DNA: TGTGCCAGGACGACAGGGAAAAGATACGAGCAGTACTTC
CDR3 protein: CARTTGKRYEQYF

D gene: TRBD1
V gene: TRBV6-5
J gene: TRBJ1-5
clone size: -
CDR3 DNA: TGTGCCAGCAGCTCCGACGACAGGGGCCAGCCCCAGCATTTT
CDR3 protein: CASSSDDRGQPQHF

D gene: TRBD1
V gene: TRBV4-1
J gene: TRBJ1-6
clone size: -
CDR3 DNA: TGCGCCAGCAGCCCGCCAGGACAGGGGACTTCACCCCTCCACTTT
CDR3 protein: CASSPPGQGTSPLHF

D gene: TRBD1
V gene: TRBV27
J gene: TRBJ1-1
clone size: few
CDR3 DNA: TGTGCCAGCAGGAAGGGTACAGGGGGGAGGTCTGAAGCTTTCTTT
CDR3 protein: CASRKGTGGRSEAFF

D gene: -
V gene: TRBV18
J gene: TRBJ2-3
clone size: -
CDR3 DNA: TGTGCCAGCTCACGGGGGGGCACAGATACGCAGTATTTT
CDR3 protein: CASSRGGTDTQYF

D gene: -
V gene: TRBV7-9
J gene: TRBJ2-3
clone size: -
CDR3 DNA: TGTGCCAGCAGCTCACCCCGAACCAGGGATACGCAGTATTTT
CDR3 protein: CASSSPRTRDTQYF

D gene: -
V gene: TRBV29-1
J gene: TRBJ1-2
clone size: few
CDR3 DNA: TGCAGCGGGCGGGCCAGGGAGGACTATGGCTACACCTTC
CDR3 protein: CSGRAREDYGYTF

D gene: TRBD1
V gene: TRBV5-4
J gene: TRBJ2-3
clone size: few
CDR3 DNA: TGTGCCAGCAGCTCCCAACAGGGGGCTAGCACAGATACGCAGTATTTT
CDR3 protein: CASSSQQGASTDTQYF

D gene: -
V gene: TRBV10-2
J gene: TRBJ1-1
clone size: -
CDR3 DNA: TGCGCCAGCAGTGAGGGCAGGGGATGGGCGAACACTGAAGCTTTCTTT
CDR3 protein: CASSEGRGWANTEAFF

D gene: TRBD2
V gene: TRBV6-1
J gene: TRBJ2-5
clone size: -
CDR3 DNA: TGTGCCAGCAGTGAAGCCGCCCAGCGGGGGTGGACCCAGTACTTC
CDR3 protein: CASSEAAQRGWTQYF

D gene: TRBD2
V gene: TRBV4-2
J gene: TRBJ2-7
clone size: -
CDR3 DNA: TGTGCCAGCAGCCGTCGGACTAGCGGGGGGGCAAACGAGCAGTACTTC
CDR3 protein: CASSRRTSGGANEQYF

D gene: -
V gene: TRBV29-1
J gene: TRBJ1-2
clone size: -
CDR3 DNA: TGCAGCGTCCGCGATCGAATCTATGGCTACACCTTC
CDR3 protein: CSVRDRIYGYTF

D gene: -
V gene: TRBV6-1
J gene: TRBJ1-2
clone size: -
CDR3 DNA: TGTGCCAGCAGTGCGGAGGCGGTTAACTATGGCTACACCTTC
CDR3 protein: CASSAEAVNYGYTF

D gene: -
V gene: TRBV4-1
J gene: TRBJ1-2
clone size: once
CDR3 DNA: TGCGCCAGCAGCCCCTCTGGGGGGTCTAACTATGGCTACACCTTC
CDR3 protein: CASSPSGGSNYGYTF

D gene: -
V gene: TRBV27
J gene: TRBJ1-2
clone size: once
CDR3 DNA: TGTGCCAGCTCCTCCTTTCTCCGGGATATGGGAGGCTACACCTTC
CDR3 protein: CASSSFLRDMGGYTF

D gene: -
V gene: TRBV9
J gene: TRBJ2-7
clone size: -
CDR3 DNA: TGTGCCAGCAGCGTAGAAACAGGAGGGTACGAGCAGTACTTC
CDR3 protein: CASSVETGGYEQYF

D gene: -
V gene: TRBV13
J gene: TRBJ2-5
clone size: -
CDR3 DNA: TGTGCCAGCAGCCCCTATGGTTCAGAGACCCAGTACTTC
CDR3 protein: CASSPYGSETQYF

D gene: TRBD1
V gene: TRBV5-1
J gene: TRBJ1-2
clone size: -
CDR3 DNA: TGCGCCAGCAGCTTGGAAAGCAGGGGGGTGGATGGCTACACCTTC
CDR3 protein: CASSLESRGVDGYTF

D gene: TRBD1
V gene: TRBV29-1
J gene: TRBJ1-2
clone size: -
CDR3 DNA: TGCAGCGTCAGGACAGGGGAAAACTATGGCTACACCTTC
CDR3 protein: CSVRTGENYGYTF

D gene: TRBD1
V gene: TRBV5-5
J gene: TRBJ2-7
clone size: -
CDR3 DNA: TGTGCCAGCAGCTTGACAGGGGGCTACGAGCAGTACTTC
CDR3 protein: CASSLTGGYEQYF

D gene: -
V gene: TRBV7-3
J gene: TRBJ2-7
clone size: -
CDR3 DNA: TGTGCCAGCAGCTTAAGCCCGGGGTACGAGCAGTACTTC
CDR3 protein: CASSLSPGYEQYF

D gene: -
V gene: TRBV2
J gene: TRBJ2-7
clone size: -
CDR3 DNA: TGTGCCAGCAGTGAGGGAGTATACGAGCAGTACTTC
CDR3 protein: CASSEGVYEQYF

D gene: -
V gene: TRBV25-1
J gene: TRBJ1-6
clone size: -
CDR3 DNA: TGTGCCAGCAGTTTGTTAGAGGGGGTTAATTCACCCCTCCACTTT
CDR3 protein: CASSLLEGVNSPLHF

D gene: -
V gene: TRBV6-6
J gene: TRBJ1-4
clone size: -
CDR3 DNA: TGTGCCAGCAGCCATATGGCTGGGGGCATTGAAAAACTGTTTTTT
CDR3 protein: CASSHMAGGIEKLFF

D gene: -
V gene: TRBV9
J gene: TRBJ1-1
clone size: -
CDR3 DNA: TGTGCCAGCAGCACCGGGCGGGATGAAGCTTTCTTT
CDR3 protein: CASSTGRDEAFF

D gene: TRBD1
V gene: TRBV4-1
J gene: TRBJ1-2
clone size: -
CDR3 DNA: TGCGCCAGCAGCCAAGATCCAGGGGGCGGGAACTATGGCTACACCTTC
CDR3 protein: CASSQDPGGGNYGYTF